Listed here is a single T cell receptor beta chain. Original handling: Scientists estimated how many nucleated cells there were by amplifying reference gene primers. The method was immunoSEQ multiplex PCR; TCRdb's version includes in-frame clones alone and lacks a portion of them. That table supplies the V and J calls and clone size; D and trimming were determined from the DNA. Seen here are roughly 260,000 clones, roughly 86% observed once, and the top ten hold 2.3%. This sample is drawn from a study of blood T cell repertoires in COVID-19. On the study more broadly: The samples span acute and convalescent COVID-19 from the United States, Italy and Spain. From T cells, B-cell-depleted T cells, or PBMCs came the material, which was cDNA or gDNA.

The V and J ends lost 9 bases and 1 base, in that order; junction bases with no gene match: 1. Germline CDR1 and CDR2: ENHRY and SYGVKD. This CDR3 region has 13 residues. The source of this sequence is a woman aged 50 to 60 with acute or convalescent COVID-19. The sample comprised peripheral blood. V gene TRBV10-3 combines with J gene TRBJ1-3; 9 nucleotides match TRBD1. The CDR3, as DNA: TGTGCCATAGGACAGGGGTCTGGAAACACCATATATTTT. Protein product: CAIGQGSGNTIYF.